This T cell receptor (beta chain) derives from a study of blood T cell repertoires in COVID-19. This table comes from immunoSEQ multiplex PCR, and its TCRdb copy is limited to in-frame clones, with some not included. The sample shows roughly 180,000 clones, about 83% of them seen only once. CDR3 size: 13 residues. V was pared by 1 base and J by 7 bases, with 11 bases between. The chain joins TRBV12-3 or TRBV12-4 to TRBJ2-7; weak D call: TRBD2 (6 bases). This TCR was recovered from a woman aged 25 to 39 who had recovered from COVID-19. The source material was PBMCs or T cells enriched from blood (not recorded which). The DNA for the CDR3 is TGTGCCAGCAGTTTAGGGGGAGGCTTTGAGCAGTACTTC. The encoded protein is CASSLGGGFEQYF.